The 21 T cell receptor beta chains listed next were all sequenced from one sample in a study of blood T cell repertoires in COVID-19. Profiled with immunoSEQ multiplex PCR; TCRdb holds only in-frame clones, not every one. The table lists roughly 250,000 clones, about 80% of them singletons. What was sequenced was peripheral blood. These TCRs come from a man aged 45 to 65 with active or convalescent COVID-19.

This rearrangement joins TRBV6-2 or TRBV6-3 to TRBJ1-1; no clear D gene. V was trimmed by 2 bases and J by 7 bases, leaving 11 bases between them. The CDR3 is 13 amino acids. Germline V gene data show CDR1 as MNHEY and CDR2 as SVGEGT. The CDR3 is CASSYTTMIEAFF. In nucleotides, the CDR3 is TGTGCCAGCAGTTACACGACAATGATTGAAGCTTTCTTT.

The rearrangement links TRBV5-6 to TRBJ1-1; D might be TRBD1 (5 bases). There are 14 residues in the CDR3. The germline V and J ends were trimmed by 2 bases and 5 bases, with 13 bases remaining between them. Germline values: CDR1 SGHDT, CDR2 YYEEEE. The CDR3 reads CASSFIGGGTEAFF. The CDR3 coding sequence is TGTGCCAGCAGCTTTATCGGGGGAGGAACTGAAGCTTTCTTT.

CDR3 bases: TGTGCCAGCAGCGTAGATTTTACCTACAATGAGCAGTTCTTC. Its protein product is CASSVDFTYNEQFF. The V and J genes are TRBV9 and TRBJ2-1; D is uncertain. Germline CDR1 and CDR2: SGDLS and YYNGEE. The CDR3 consists of 14 residues. V lost 0 bases and J lost 2, with 6 bases in between.

CDR3 loop: CASSLGQGSDTQYF. The CDR3 region has the DNA TGTGCCAGCAGCTTGGGACAGGGCTCAGATACGCAGTATTTT. The chain links TRBV5-6 to TRBJ2-3, with 7 bases that match TRBD1. V was clipped by 0 bases and J by 4 bases; unmatched bases: 2. Germline CDR1 is SGHDT and CDR2 is YYEEEE. The CDR3 totals 14 residues.

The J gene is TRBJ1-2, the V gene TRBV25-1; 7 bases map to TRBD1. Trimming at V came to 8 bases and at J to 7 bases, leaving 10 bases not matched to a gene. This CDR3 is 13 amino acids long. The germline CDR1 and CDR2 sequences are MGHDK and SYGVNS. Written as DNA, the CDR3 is TGTGCCAGCTCGACAGGGATCGTTAGTGGCTACACCTTC. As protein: CASSTGIVSGYTF.

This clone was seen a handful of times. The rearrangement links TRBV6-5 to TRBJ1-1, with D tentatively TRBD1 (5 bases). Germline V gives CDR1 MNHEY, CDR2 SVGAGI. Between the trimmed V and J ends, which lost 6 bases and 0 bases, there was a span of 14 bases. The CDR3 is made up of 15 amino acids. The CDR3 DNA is TGTGCCAGCAGACAGGCCAGTACTGTGAACACTGAAGCTTTCTTT. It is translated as CASRQASTVNTEAFF.

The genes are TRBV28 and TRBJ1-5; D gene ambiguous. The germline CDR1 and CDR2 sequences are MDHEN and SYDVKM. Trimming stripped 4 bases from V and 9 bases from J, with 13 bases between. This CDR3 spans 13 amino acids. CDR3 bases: TGTGCCAGCAGTTACCTGGCGGCTTCGCCCCAGCATTTT. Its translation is CASSYLAASPQHF.

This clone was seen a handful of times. The CDR3 loop is CASSQEGPGLGNTIYF. The DNA of the CDR3 is TGCGCCAGCAGCCAAGAGGGCCCGGGACTTGGAAACACCATATATTTT. The V call is TRBV4-3, the J call TRBJ1-3, with D possibly TRBD1 on 5 matching bases. Trimming took off 0 bases at V and 3 bases at J, with 12 bases between the two ends. The V gene's germline CDR1 is LGHNA and CDR2 YSLEER. The CDR3 consists of 16 residues.

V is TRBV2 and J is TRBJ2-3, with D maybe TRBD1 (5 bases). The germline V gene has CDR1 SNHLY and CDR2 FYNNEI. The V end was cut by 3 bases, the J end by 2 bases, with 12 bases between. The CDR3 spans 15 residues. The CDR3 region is CASSERRANTDTQYF. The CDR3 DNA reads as TGTGCCAGCAGTGAGCGCAGGGCAAACACAGATACGCAGTATTTT. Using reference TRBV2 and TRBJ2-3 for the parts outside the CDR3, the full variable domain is EPEVTQTPSHQVTQMGQEVILRCVPISNHLYFYWYRQILGQKVEFLVSFYNNEISEKSEIFDDQFSVERPDGSNFTLKIRSTKLEDSAMYFCASSERRANTDTQYFGPGTRLTVL.

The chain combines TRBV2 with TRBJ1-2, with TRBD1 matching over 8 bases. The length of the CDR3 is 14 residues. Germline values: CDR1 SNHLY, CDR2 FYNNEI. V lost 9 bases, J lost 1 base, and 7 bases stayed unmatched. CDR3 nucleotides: TGTGCCAGGAGCAGGGGGCGGGGTAACTATGGCTACACCTTC. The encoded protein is CARSRGRGNYGYTF.

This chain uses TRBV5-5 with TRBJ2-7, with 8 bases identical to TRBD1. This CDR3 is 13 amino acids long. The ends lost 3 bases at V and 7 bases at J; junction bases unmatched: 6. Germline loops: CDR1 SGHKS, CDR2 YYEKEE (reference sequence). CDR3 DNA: TGTGCCAGCAGCTGGGACAGGTGGGGGGAGCAGTACTTC. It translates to CASSWDRWGEQYF.

The DNA of the CDR3 is TGTGCCAGCAGCTTACCCACTCCCAGGGGGCGGACTGAAGCTTTCTTT. Residues: CASSLPTPRGRTEAFF. The chain has TRBV7-9 and TRBJ1-1, with 8 bases identical to TRBD1. The CDR3 has 16 amino acids. Germline CDR1 is SEHNR and CDR2 is FQNEAQ (reference sequence). The trim removed 2 bases at V and 5 bases at J, leaving 10 bases unmatched. Supplemented by reference TRBV7-9 and TRBJ1-1, the full variable domain reads DTGVSQNPRHKITKRGQNVTFRCDPISEHNRLYWYRQTLGQGPEFLTYFQNEAQLEKSRLLSDRFSAERPKGSFSTLEIQRTEQGDSAMYLCASSLPTPRGRTEAFFGQGTRLTVV.

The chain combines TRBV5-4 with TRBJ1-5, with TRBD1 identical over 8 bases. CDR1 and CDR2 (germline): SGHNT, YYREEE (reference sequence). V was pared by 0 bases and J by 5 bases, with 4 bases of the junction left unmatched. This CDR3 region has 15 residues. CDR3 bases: TGTGCCAGCAGCTTGGACAGGGGGAGAGATCAGCCCCAGCATTTT. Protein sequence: CASSLDRGRDQPQHF.

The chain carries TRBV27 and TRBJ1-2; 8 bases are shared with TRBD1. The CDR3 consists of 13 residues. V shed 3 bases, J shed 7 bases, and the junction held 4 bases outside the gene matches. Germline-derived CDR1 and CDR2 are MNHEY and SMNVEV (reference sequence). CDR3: CASSFSTGGGYTF. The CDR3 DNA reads TGTGCCAGCAGTTTTTCCACAGGGGGTGGCTACACCTTC.

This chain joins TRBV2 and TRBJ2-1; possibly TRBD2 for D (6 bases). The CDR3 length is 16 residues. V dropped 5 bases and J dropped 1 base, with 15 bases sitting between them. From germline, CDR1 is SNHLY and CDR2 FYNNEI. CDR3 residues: CASSKQGTGSYNEQFF. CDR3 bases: TGTGCCAGCAGTAAACAAGGGACTGGGTCCTACAATGAGCAGTTCTTC.

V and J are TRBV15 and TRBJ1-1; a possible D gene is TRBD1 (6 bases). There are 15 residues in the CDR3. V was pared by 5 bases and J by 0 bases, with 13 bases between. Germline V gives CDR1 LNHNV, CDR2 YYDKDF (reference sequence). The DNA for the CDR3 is TGTGCCACCAGCGCAAGGGGGGGGTTGAACACTGAAGCTTTCTTT. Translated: CATSARGGLNTEAFF.

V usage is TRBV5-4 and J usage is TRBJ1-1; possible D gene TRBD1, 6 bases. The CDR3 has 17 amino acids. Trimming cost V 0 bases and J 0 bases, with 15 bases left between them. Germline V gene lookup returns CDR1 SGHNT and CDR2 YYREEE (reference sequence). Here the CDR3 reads CASSLGATGPLNTEAFF. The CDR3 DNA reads TGTGCCAGCAGCTTGGGGGCGACAGGTCCTTTGAACACTGAAGCTTTCTTT.

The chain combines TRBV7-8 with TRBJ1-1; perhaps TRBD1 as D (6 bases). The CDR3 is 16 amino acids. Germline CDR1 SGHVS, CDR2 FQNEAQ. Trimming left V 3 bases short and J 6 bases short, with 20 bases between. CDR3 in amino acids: CASSFRAPGHNAEAFF. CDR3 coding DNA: TGTGCCAGCAGCTTTAGGGCCCCGGGACATAACGCTGAAGCTTTCTTT. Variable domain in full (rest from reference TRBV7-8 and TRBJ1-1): GAGVSQSPRYKVAKRGQDVALRCDPISGHVSLFWYQQALGQGPEFLTYFQNEAQLDKSGLPSDRFFAERPEGSVSTLKIQRTQQEDSAVYLCASSFRAPGHNAEAFFGQGTRLTVV.

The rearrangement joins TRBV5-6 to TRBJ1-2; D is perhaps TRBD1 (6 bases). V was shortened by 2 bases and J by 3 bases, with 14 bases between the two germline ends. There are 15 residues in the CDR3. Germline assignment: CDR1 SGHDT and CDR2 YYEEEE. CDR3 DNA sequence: TGTGCCAGCAGCTTATTTTTGGACAGCGACTATGGCTACACCTTC. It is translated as CASSLFLDSDYGYTF.

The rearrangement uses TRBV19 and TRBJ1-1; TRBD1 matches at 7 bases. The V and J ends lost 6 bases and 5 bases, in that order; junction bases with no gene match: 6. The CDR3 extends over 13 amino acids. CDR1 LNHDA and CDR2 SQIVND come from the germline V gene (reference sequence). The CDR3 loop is CASSPTGRTEAFF. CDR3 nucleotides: TGTGCCAGTAGCCCGACAGGGAGAACTGAAGCTTTCTTT.

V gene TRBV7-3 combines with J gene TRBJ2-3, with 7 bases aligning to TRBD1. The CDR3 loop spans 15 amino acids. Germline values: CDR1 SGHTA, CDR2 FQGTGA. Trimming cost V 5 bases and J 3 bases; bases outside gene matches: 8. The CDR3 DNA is TGTGCCAGCAGCCCCGAGGGGGCCCATACAGATACGCAGTATTTT. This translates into CASSPEGAHTDTQYF. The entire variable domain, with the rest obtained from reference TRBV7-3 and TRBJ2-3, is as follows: GAGVSQTPSNKVTEKGKYVELRCDPISGHTALYWYRQSLGQGPEFLIYFQGTGAADDSGLPNDRFFAVRPEGSVSTLKIQRTERGDSAVYLCASSPEGAHTDTQYFGPGTRLTVL.